The 15 T cell receptor beta chains listed next were all sequenced from one sample in a study of T cell responses to AZD1222 COVID-19 vaccine. Using immunoSEQ multiplex PCR, the repertoire was profiled, and TCRdb retains in-frame clones only, with some absent. The data hold about 120,000 clones, with around 90% observed a single time. The specimen comprised peripheral blood, sampled 28 days after the second AZD1222 dose. These receptors originate from an adult who received the AZD1222 COVID-19 vaccine.

The chain employs TRBV10-3 and TRBJ2-5; D is perhaps TRBD1 (6 bases). Germline V gene data show CDR1 as ENHRY and CDR2 as SYGVKD. The CDR3 loop spans 13 amino acids. Trimming took 2 bases from V and 13 from J, leaving 17 bases between them. The CDR3 reads CAISETGYDPPYF. CDR3 in DNA: TGTGCCATCAGTGAGACAGGGTACGACCCGCCGTACTTC.

The genes are TRBV29-1 and TRBJ2-1; TRBD1 is a possible D gene (6 bases). This CDR3 comprises 13 residues. The germline gives CDR1 SQVTM, CDR2 ANQGSEA. Trimming pared 7 bases from V and 1 base from J, leaving 11 bases between. The CDR3 is CSGHDRSYNEQFF. In DNA, the CDR3 is TGCAGCGGGCATGACAGGTCCTACAATGAGCAGTTCTTC.

The chain uses TRBV5-1 and TRBJ1-2; D might be TRBD1 (6 bases). V was pared by 0 bases and J by 5 bases, with 8 bases between. This CDR3 is 13 amino acids long. Germline CDR1 reads SGHRS; CDR2 reads YFSETQ. This CDR3 reads CASSLETGYGYTF. CDR3 coding DNA: TGCGCCAGCAGCTTGGAGACAGGTTATGGCTACACCTTC.

The CDR3 loop reads CASSPWGGGNQPQHF. The CDR3, as DNA: TGTGCCAGCAGCCCGTGGGGGGGAGGCAATCAGCCCCAGCATTTT. The gene calls are TRBV7-9 and TRBJ1-5; possibly TRBD1 for D (5 bases). Looked up from germline, CDR1 is SEHNR and CDR2 is FQNEAQ (reference sequence). The CDR3 totals 15 residues. Trimming cost V 5 bases and J 2 bases, with 13 bases left between them.

This clone occurred once. This chain links TRBV29-1 with TRBJ2-1, with TRBD2 matching 10 bases. V shed 6 bases, J shed 6 bases, and the junction held 11 bases outside the gene matches. Germline V CDR1 and CDR2: SQVTM, ANQGSEA. There are 15 residues in the CDR3. The CDR3 sequence is CSVPLGSGGANEQFF. CDR3 bases: TGCAGCGTCCCTCTCGGGAGCGGGGGGGCCAATGAGCAGTTCTTC.

The chain couples TRBV18 to TRBJ1-4, with 9 positions matching TRBD1. The length of the CDR3 is 16 residues. CDR1 and CDR2 (germline): KGHSH, LQKENI. V lost 2 bases, J lost 3 bases, and 4 bases stayed unmatched. The DNA of the CDR3 is TGTGCCAGCTCACCAGGGACAGGGAGTCCTAATGAAAAACTGTTTTTT. Its protein product is CASSPGTGSPNEKLFF.

This clone was counted a few times. The genes are TRBV6-5 and TRBJ1-6; maybe TRBD1 (6 bases). The germline V gene encodes CDR1 MNHEY and CDR2 SVGAGI. This CDR3 contains 14 residues. The V gene lost 6 bases and the J gene lost 14 bases, with 20 bases spanning the gap. For the CDR3, the DNA is TGTGCCAGCAGCCCACCGGGACATGGGGGAACCCTCCACTTT. Translating it yields CASSPPGHGGTLHF.

This chain connects TRBV5-6 to TRBJ1-1; 9 bases align to TRBD1. Germline CDR1 and CDR2: SGHDT and YYEEEE. V gave up 0 bases and J gave up 4 bases; unmatched junction bases: 4. This CDR3 contains 15 residues. The CDR3 region is CASSLDNRGPTEAFF. The DNA for the CDR3 is TGTGCCAGCAGCTTGGATAACAGGGGGCCCACTGAAGCTTTCTTT.

The chain joins TRBV7-9 to TRBJ1-2; 9 positions match TRBD1. From germline, CDR1 is SEHNR and CDR2 FQNEAQ (reference sequence). The CDR3 is 14 amino acids. J was trimmed by 7 bases and V by 1 base; bases with no gene match: 4. CDR3 bases: TGTGCCAGCAGCTTAGGGGACAGGGACAGTGGCTACACCTTC. Translation: CASSLGDRDSGYTF.

J is TRBJ2-5 and V is TRBV27; either TRBD1 or TRBD2 may supply D (6 bases each). CDR3 length: 14 residues. V shed 4 bases and J shed 4 bases, with 13 bases lying between them. CDR1 and CDR2 (germline): MNHEY, SMNVEV (reference sequence). CDR3 bases: TGTGCCAGCAGTTGGGGGGCTTCCTTAGAGACCCAGTACTTC. This sequence encodes CASSWGASLETQYF.

The CDR3 loop is CASSKFSNQPQHF. The CDR3 DNA is TGTGCCAGTAGTAAGTTTAGCAATCAGCCCCAGCATTTT. The gene calls are TRBV19 and TRBJ1-5, with D unresolved. The V gene lost 4 bases and the J gene lost 0 bases, with 4 bases spanning the gap. The CDR3 sequence is 13 residues long. CDR1 LNHDA and CDR2 SQIVND come from the germline V gene (reference sequence).

The count of this clone is one. The V call is TRBV29-1, the J call TRBJ1-1; no definite D call. V was trimmed by 4 bases and J by 4 bases, leaving 13 bases between them. CDR3 length equals 13 residues. Germline V gives CDR1 SQVTM, CDR2 ANQGSEA. The CDR3 coding sequence is TGCAGCGTTGCCAACTGGGATGGCACTGAAGCTTTCTTT. It encodes CSVANWDGTEAFF.

The V call is TRBV29-1, the J call TRBJ1-4; perhaps TRBD1 as D (5 bases). CDR1 and CDR2 (germline): SQVTM, ANQGSEA. Trimming removed 4 bases from V and 7 bases from J, with 13 bases in between. This CDR3 spans 13 amino acids. CDR3 sequence (DNA): TGCAGCGTTGCAGGGAATGCTGGTGAAAAACTGTTTTTT. Amino acids: CSVAGNAGEKLFF.

The chain recombines TRBV6-2 or TRBV6-3 with TRBJ1-4; D is perhaps TRBD1 (5 bases). Germline V gene data show CDR1 as MNHEY and CDR2 as SVGEGT. With 0 bases removed from V and 8 bases from J, the gap between germline ends came to 7 bases. The CDR3 contains 13 residues. CDR3 amino acids: CASSYSRQEKLFF. Written as DNA, the CDR3 is TGTGCCAGCAGTTACTCCCGACAGGAAAAACTGTTTTTT.

V is TRBV5-6 and J is TRBJ2-7; 8 bases align to TRBD2. V gave up 2 bases and J gave up 6 bases; unmatched junction bases: 7. This CDR3 spans 14 amino acids. Germline loops: CDR1 SGHDT, CDR2 YYEEEE. The CDR3 loop is CASSLPGGHSEQYF. The CDR3 DNA sequence: TGTGCCAGCAGCTTACCGGGGGGGCACAGCGAGCAGTACTTC.